This TCR beta chain was identified in a study of Ad26.COV2.S vaccination and SARS-CoV-2 variants. As to treatment: 15 to 20 received Ad26.COV2.S at low or high dose, single or two shots; 5 received placebo; per-sample allocation not given. Samples came from day 63 after the first vaccine or placebo injection. V shed 7 bases and J 4 bases; nucleotides not matched to a gene: 9. Germline lookup yields CDR1 SGDLS and CDR2 YYNGEE. This CDR3 is 15 amino acids long. Study-level findings and limits: Vaccine recipients had higher spike-specific TCR breadth than placebo recipients. Post-vaccination spike-specific CD8+ and CD4+ T cell responses reportedly had substantial breadth.

Remarks on this clone: Its antigen is unknown.

Sequencing was performed with immunoSEQ multiplex PCR; in TCRdb, only in-frame clones are kept and a portion is missing. This table has 380,000 or so clones, around 89% appearing once. The sequence was obtained from a person between 18 and 60 years old who received the Ad26.COV2.S COVID-19 vaccine or a placebo. The V gene is TRBV9, the J gene TRBJ2-3; 10 bases align to TRBD2. The material was peripheral blood, obtained in a trial of Ad26.COV2.S vaccine versus placebo. CDR3 DNA sequence: TGTGCCAGCGCTAGGGCTAGCGGGGGATCAGATACGCAGTATTTT. Protein: CASARASGGSDTQYF.